This TCR beta chain derives from a study of cytomegalovirus exposure and HLA in healthy donors. This CDR3 contains 18 residues. Use of 60 Vbeta and 13 Jbeta primers characterized the PCR. Generated by immunoSEQ multiplex PCR, the TCRdb table keeps only in-frame clones and is missing some. Here the sample spans fewer than 150,000 clones, around 85% being singletons. Comment on this clone: Its antigen is as yet unknown.

Findings of the study overall: Cytomegalovirus association was listed for 164 TCR beta chains.

The sequencing input was PBMCs. The rearrangement joins TRBV21-1 to TRBJ1-5. TRBV21-1 is described as a pseudogene. This TCR was recovered from a woman aged 25 to 39 in good health and CMV-seropositive. In nucleotides, the CDR3 is TGTGCCAGCAGCAAAGAAAATGGAGGAGGGTGTGGTCGTCAGCCCCAGCATTTT. The encoded protein is CASSKENGGGCGRQPQHF.